This entry is about one T cell receptor beta chain. Original methodology: Reference gene primers were amplified, and this amplification served to estimate nucleated cell counts. The data were produced by immunoSEQ multiplex PCR, yet TCRdb's version contains in-frame clones alone and is incomplete. Clone size and the V and J calls come from that table; the DNA yielded D and trimming. The sample holds about 300,000 clones, 88% seen once. These data belong to a study of blood T cell repertoires in COVID-19. About the research overall: Donors in the United States, Italy and Spain gave samples during acute or convalescent COVID-19. In each case, the material was cDNA or gDNA derived from T cells, B-cell-depleted T cells, or PBMCs.

With 5 bases clipped from V and 0 bases from J, the junction kept 6 bases outside the gene matches. The CDR3 has 14 amino acids. Germline lookup yields CDR1 SQVTM and CDR2 ANQGSEA. This chain uses TRBV29-1 with TRBJ1-1; the match to TRBD1 covers 7 bases. Sample: peripheral blood. This receptor was identified in a woman in her thirties who had recovered from COVID-19. This CDR3 is CSVLTGTVNTEAFF. CDR3 nucleotide sequence: TGCAGCGTTCTCACCGGGACAGTGAACACTGAAGCTTTCTTT.